A single T cell receptor (beta chain) is shown here with its context. Its antigen is as yet unknown. This CDR3 is 15 amino acids long. The entry originates in a study of T-cell memory formation after mild COVID-19. Study at large: For the most part, TCR clusters were specific to one donor.

MiXCR was run by TCRdb on the 5' RACE reads, yielding one entry per CDR3 protein. The sample holds roughly 450,000 distinct CDR3 sequences, about a sixth seen once. The study, taken as a whole, reports: Contracting clones from day 15 to 85 had balanced CD4/CD8; later expanders favoured CD4+. Pre-infection memory harbored some responding clones, suggesting cross-reactive memory joined.

Sequencing was carried out using PBMCs or a T cell subset sorted from them (not recorded which). The TCR comes from a man aged 18 to 29 who had mild COVID-19 (a few samples of this study predate the infection). Cell type and time point are not known. This chain joins TRBV21-1 and TRBJ2-7. TRBV21-1 represents a pseudogene. This CDR3 reads CASSNGQDASYEQYF. The CDR3 coding sequence is TGTGCCAGCAGCAACGGACAGGACGCCTCCTACGAGCAGTACTTC.